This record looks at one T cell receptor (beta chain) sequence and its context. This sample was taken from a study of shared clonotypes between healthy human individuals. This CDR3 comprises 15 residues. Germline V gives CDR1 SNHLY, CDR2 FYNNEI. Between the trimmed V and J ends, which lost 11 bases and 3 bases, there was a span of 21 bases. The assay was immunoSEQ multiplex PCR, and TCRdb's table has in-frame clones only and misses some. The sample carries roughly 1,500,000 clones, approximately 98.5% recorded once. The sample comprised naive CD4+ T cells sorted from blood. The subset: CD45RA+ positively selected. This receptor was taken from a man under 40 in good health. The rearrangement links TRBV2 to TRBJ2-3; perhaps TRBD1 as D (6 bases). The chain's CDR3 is CALLGGGLLTDTQYF. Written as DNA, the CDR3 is TGTGCCCTACTCGGTGGGGGCTTGTTAACAGATACGCAGTATTTT.